The 27 T cell receptor beta chains presented below share a single source sample, sequenced in a study of cytomegalovirus exposure and HLA in healthy donors. Vbeta (60) and Jbeta (13) primers were used in the PCR. Libraries were prepared by immunoSEQ multiplex PCR; TCRdb keeps only in-frame clonotypes and omits some of them. Here the sample spans roughly 120,000 clones, just under 70% being singletons. What was sequenced was PBMCs. These receptors were collected from a woman aged 70-85 years in good health and CMV-seropositive.

The sample holds a few counts of this clone. This chain joins TRBV5-1 and TRBJ1-1, with TRBD1 as a possible D gene (6 bases). The CDR3 is 15 amino acids. Germline V lookup: CDR1 SGHRS, CDR2 YFSETQ. V lost 0 bases and J 5 bases, leaving 14 bases between the germline ends. The CDR3 coding sequence is TGCGCCAGCAGCTTGGCCCCTACAGGGTGGACTGAAGCTTTCTTT. Translated, it gives CASSLAPTGWTEAFF.

The gene calls are TRBV6-6 and TRBJ2-5; D may be TRBD1 (6 bases). The CDR3 covers 16 residues. Deletions cut 4 bases from V and 5 bases from J, with 20 bases between. CDR1 and CDR2 from the germline V gene are MNHNY and SVGAGI (reference sequence). The CDR3 sequence: CASSSKQGRSWETQYF. The CDR3 DNA sequence: TGTGCCAGCAGTTCAAAACAGGGTCGGAGTTGGGAGACCCAGTACTTC.

The chain couples TRBV7-8 to TRBJ2-7, with 10 bases lining up with TRBD1. J lost 3 bases, V lost 6 bases, and 5 bases had no gene match. CDR1 is SGHVS and CDR2 is FQNEAQ in the germline V gene. The CDR3 consists of 14 residues. CDR3 in DNA: TGTGCCAGCAGACCTCGGACAGGGGGCTACGAGCAGTACTTC. Its protein product is CASRPRTGGYEQYF.

The J gene is TRBJ2-2, the V gene TRBV4-3, with 8 bases identical to TRBD1. The CDR3 consists of 17 residues. Trimming removed 4 bases from V and 7 bases from J; junction bases left unmatched: 14. The germline CDR1 and CDR2 sequences are LGHNA and YSLEER. CDR3 sequence: CASSPAGQGAIIGELFF. CDR3 DNA: TGCGCCAGCAGCCCGGCGGGGCAGGGGGCGATTATCGGGGAGCTGTTTTTT.

The rearrangement links TRBV4-2 to TRBJ2-1; 12 bases fit TRBD2. The CDR3 runs to 16 residues. Germline lookup yields CDR1 LGHNA and CDR2 YNFKEQ. With 3 bases clipped from V and 5 bases from J, the junction kept 5 bases outside the gene matches. The CDR3 sequence is CASSQRTSGTDNEQFF. The CDR3 DNA sequence: TGTGCCAGCAGCCAGAGGACTAGCGGGACTGACAATGAGCAGTTCTTC.

The V gene is TRBV11-2, the J gene TRBJ2-5, with 15 bases fitting TRBD2. Germline V gene data show CDR1 as SGHAT and CDR2 as FQNNGV. J gave up 4 bases and V 5 bases, and 11 bases lay outside the gene matches. This CDR3 is 18 amino acids long. The CDR3 nucleotides read TGTGCCAGCAGCCCTCTCCCTGGACTAGCGGGGGGGCGAGAGACCCAGTACTTC. This gives the protein CASSPLPGLAGGRETQYF.

V usage is TRBV7-2 and J usage is TRBJ2-7, with TRBD2 matching 16 bases. The CDR3 is 16 residues long. Trimming at V came to 7 bases and at J to 0 bases, leaving 3 bases not matched to a gene. Germline CDR1 and CDR2: SGHTA and FQGNSA. As DNA, the CDR3 is TGTGCCAGCACGGGACTAGCGGGGGGGAGCTCCTACGAGCAGTACTTC. Protein product: CASTGLAGGSSYEQYF.

The genes are TRBV6-6 and TRBJ1-2; unclear D gene. The V gene's germline CDR1 is MNHNY and CDR2 SVGAGI (reference sequence). The V and J ends lost 0 bases and 3 bases respectively, with 8 bases between them. The CDR3 has 14 amino acids. The CDR3 DNA follows: TGTGCCAGCAGTTACTCTGCAGGATACTATGGCTACACCTTC. Translated: CASSYSAGYYGYTF.

V is TRBV9 and J is TRBJ2-1; 11 bases fit TRBD2. V shed 7 bases and J 3 bases; nucleotides not matched to a gene: 3. The CDR3 loop spans 14 amino acids. Germline V lookup: CDR1 SGDLS, CDR2 YYNGEE. The CDR3 DNA is TGTGCCAGCGGGACTAGCGGCGACTACAATGAGCAGTTCTTC. It yields the protein CASGTSGDYNEQFF.

There are a few counts of this clone. J is TRBJ1-5 and V is TRBV7-8; TRBD1 aligns across 7 bases. The germline V gene has CDR1 SGHVS and CDR2 FQNEAQ. The CDR3 has 16 residues. J gave up 0 bases and V 5 bases, and 7 bases lay outside the gene matches. The CDR3 sequence is CASSPAGGLSNQPQHF. CDR3 coding DNA: TGTGCCAGCAGCCCAGCAGGGGGGCTTAGCAATCAGCCCCAGCATTTT.

This chain joins TRBV6-1 and TRBJ2-2, with TRBD2 matching over 9 bases. The CDR3 has 14 residues. The junction had 6 bases not matched to a gene; V was cut back by 8 bases and J by 5 bases. The V gene's germline CDR1 is MNHNS and CDR2 SASEGT. The CDR3 region is CASGAGGYTGELFF. CDR3 bases: TGTGCCAGCGGAGCGGGGGGCTATACCGGGGAGCTGTTTTTT.

CDR3 sequence reads: CSVRVVGEQYF. CDR3 nucleotides: TGCAGTGTCAGGGTAGTGGGCGAGCAGTACTTC. V gene TRBV20-1 combines with J gene TRBJ2-7, with D perhaps TRBD1 (5 bases). V was shortened by 7 bases and J by 6 bases, with 13 bases between the two germline ends. This CDR3 spans 11 amino acids. Germline V gene lookup returns CDR1 DFQATT and CDR2 SNEGSKA (reference sequence).

The chain has TRBV7-2 and TRBJ1-6, with 10 nucleotides matching TRBD1. CDR1 SGHTA and CDR2 FQGNSA come from the germline V gene. The CDR3 totals 16 residues. Trimming removed 5 bases from V and 9 bases from J; junction bases left unmatched: 10. This CDR3 reads CASSPQGQGFGSPLHF. The CDR3 region has the DNA TGTGCCAGCAGCCCTCAGGGACAGGGGTTCGGTTCACCCCTCCACTTT.

The CDR3 bases are TGTGCCAGCACTAGGACAGGGAAAGGCTACACCTTC. Translating it yields CASTRTGKGYTF. The J gene is TRBJ1-2, the V gene TRBV6-5; 8 nucleotides match TRBD1. There are 12 residues in the CDR3. The germline CDR1 and CDR2 sequences are MNHEY and SVGAGI. The V and J ends lost 7 bases and 8 bases, in that order; junction bases with no gene match: 6.

This rearrangement joins TRBV7-6 to TRBJ2-5, with a tentative D call TRBD1 (5 bases). The ends were cut back, 6 bases at V and 5 bases at J, with 13 bases in the middle. CDR1 and CDR2 (germline): SGHVS, FNYEAQ. The CDR3 loop spans 13 amino acids. The CDR3 is CASSLRELETQYF. In nucleotides, the CDR3 is TGTGCCAGCAGTCTCAGGGAATTGGAGACCCAGTACTTC.

This clone was seen a handful of times. This chain joins TRBV7-9 and TRBJ1-3, with D hard to call. CDR3 length equals 13 residues. V lost 6 bases and J 1 base, leaving 7 bases between the germline ends. Germline CDR1 and CDR2: SEHNR and FQNEAQ (reference sequence). CDR3 region: CASRLGSGNTIYF. CDR3 DNA: TGTGCCAGCAGACTAGGGTCTGGAAACACCATATATTTT.

On this clone itself: This sample includes further DNA sequences coding for the same CDR3. The V call is TRBV5-1, the J call TRBJ1-4; 10 bases are shared with TRBD1. Trimming removed 2 bases from V and 7 bases from J; junction bases left unmatched: 2. Looked up from germline, CDR1 is SGHRS and CDR2 is YFSETQ. This CDR3 is 14 amino acids long. For the CDR3, the DNA is TGCGCCAGCAGCTTAAGGACAGGGGGTGAAAAACTGTTTTTT. This codes for CASSLRTGGEKLFF.

The sample holds one count of this clone. The chain couples TRBV29-1 to TRBJ1-2, with a weak D call TRBD1 (5 bases). CDR1 is SQVTM, CDR2 ANQGSEA, per germline. There are 13 residues in the CDR3. V shed 0 bases and J shed 5 bases, with 10 bases lying between them. The chain's CDR3 is CSVEDDRQYGYTF. The CDR3 coding sequence is TGCAGCGTTGAAGACGACAGACAGTATGGCTACACCTTC.

The chain employs TRBV7-8 and TRBJ1-5; D call uncertain. The CDR3 runs to 12 residues. Trimming took 5 bases from V and 7 from J, leaving 9 bases between them. Germline V gene sequence: CDR1 SGHVS, CDR2 FQNEAQ. CDR3 amino acids: CASSDSPQPQHF. The CDR3, as DNA: TGTGCCAGCAGCGACTCACCCCAGCCCCAGCATTTT.

This clone was counted only a few times. The V gene is TRBV7-9, the J gene TRBJ1-1, with TRBD1 matching over 7 bases. CDR3 size: 13 residues. V was clipped by 6 bases and J by 10 bases; unmatched bases: 11. Germline V CDR1 and CDR2: SEHNR, FQNEAQ (reference sequence). This CDR3 is CASSREGARRAFF. The CDR3 DNA reads TGTGCCAGCAGTCGTGAGGGGGCTAGGAGAGCTTTCTTT.

This rearrangement joins TRBV6-1 to TRBJ1-5; 8 nucleotides align to TRBD1. Germline CDR1 reads MNHNS; CDR2 reads SASEGT. This CDR3 has 15 amino acids. The trim removed 7 bases at V and 3 bases at J, leaving 8 bases unmatched. This CDR3 is CASTQQGAPNQPQHF. CDR3 nucleotides: TGTGCCAGCACCCAGCAGGGGGCTCCCAATCAGCCCCAGCATTTT.

J is TRBJ1-4 and V is TRBV5-1; 8 bases are shared with TRBD1. V was pared by 4 bases and J by 7 bases, with 6 bases of the junction left unmatched. CDR3 length equals 14 residues. The germline gives CDR1 SGHRS, CDR2 YFSETQ. DNA for the CDR3: TGCGCCAGCAGCACTGGACAGGGAGGTGAAAAACTGTTTTTT. Translation gives CASSTGQGGEKLFF.

This clone was detected once. The genes are TRBV6-1 and TRBJ1-4; no firm D call. The V gene's germline CDR1 is MNHNS and CDR2 SASEGT. The length of the CDR3 is 14 residues. Trimming removed 7 bases at V and 4 bases at J, with 13 bases between. CDR3 amino acids: CASTGGPYNEKLFF. The CDR3 nucleotides read TGTGCCAGCACGGGCGGGCCCTATAATGAAAAACTGTTTTTT.

The chain recombines TRBV6-1 with TRBJ2-7; D ambiguous. Germline V gene sequence: CDR1 MNHNS, CDR2 SASEGT. V was trimmed by 5 bases and J by 3 bases, leaving 5 bases between them. The CDR3 runs to 11 residues. CDR3 protein: CASSFNYEQYF. CDR3 coding DNA: TGTGCCAGCAGTTTTAACTACGAGCAGTACTTC.

V and J are TRBV27 and TRBJ1-1, with TRBD1 matching over 10 bases. The junction had 7 bases not matched to a gene; V was cut back by 7 bases and J by 5 bases. Germline V CDR1 and CDR2: MNHEY, SMNVEV (reference sequence). The CDR3 is 14 amino acids. The DNA for the CDR3 is TGTGCCAGCAACGGACAGGGGGGGTTAACTGAAGCTTTCTTT. This translates into CASNGQGGLTEAFF.

The V gene is TRBV5-1, the J gene TRBJ1-4; 8 bases map to TRBD1. The CDR3 extends over 18 amino acids. V dropped 4 bases and J dropped 1; count of bases not matched to a gene: 12. Germline V gene sequence: CDR1 SGHRS, CDR2 YFSETQ. The CDR3 DNA follows: TGCGCCAGCAGCCGCTTGCCTCCAACAGGGGGAACTAATGAAAAACTGTTTTTT. Amino acids: CASSRLPPTGGTNEKLFF.

The V and J genes are TRBV10-1 and TRBJ2-2, with D perhaps matching TRBD1 (6 bases). The CDR3 is 14 amino acids. V gave up 3 bases and J gave up 4 bases, with 9 bases separating them. Germline V gene sequence: CDR1 WNHNN, CDR2 SYGVQD (reference sequence). In DNA, the CDR3 is TGCGCCAGCAGTGACAGGGGCGCCACCGGGGAGCTGTTTTTT. Residues: CASSDRGATGELFF.